A selection of T cell receptor beta chains follows, all from one sample in a study of T-cell reconstitution after alpha-beta-depleted transplantation in children. TCRdb recomputed calls from the PCR reads with MiXCR, one row per CDR3 protein. This repertoire shows roughly 790,000 distinct CDR3 sequences, roughly 15% found once; its top ten account for roughly 5%. Sequencing was performed on PBMCs, mostly from graft donor cells, taken 360 days after TCRalphabeta/CD19-depleted stem cell transplant. These receptors originate from a male patient aged 10-17 years who had a stem cell transplant for acute lymphoblastic leukemia, so the T cells may come from the graft donor. CDR3s include the opening cysteine and the closing phenylalanine or tryptophan.

>TRBV7-5
CISVPEAGSWEQFF
>TRBV18
CASSPQKQGGDEQYF
>TRBV4-1
CASRLTSSHEQYF
>TRBV5-5
CASSLDGQTTQYF
>TRBV4-1
CASSPTSGRSNEQYF
>TRBV7-3
CASSLQGTSDTIYF
>TRBV14
CASSQDPGFAGGSASSYEQYF
>TRBV5-1
CASSFGQVRDEQYF
>TRBV6-4
CASSLFRGAPTGELFF
>TRBV29-1
CRIAIQGYNEQFF
>TRBV9
CASSAGAGLTDTQYF
>TRBV5-1
CASSLGFGKSHGYTF
>TRBV7-9
CASSSGTGETQYF
>TRBV13
CASSFDRDPSYEQYF
>TRBV6-5
CASSYSGVGNEQFF
>TRBV7-3
CASSPMNTGELFF
>TRBV11-1
CASSPRDGTSGNNEQFF
>TRBV7-6
CASSYRGRTYEQYF
>TRBV4-2
CASSQELGRDGNQPQHF
>TRBV9
CASSVATRTPLHF
>TRBV5-1
CASSKGISGNTIYF
>TRBV27
CASSYRDLYEQYF
>TRBV7-8
CASSRSRGDSGRADYNEQFF
>TRBV9
CASSMGLAGGPYEQYF
>TRBV24-1
CATRTGQGTNEQFF
>TRBV4-1
CASSLRQEKNIQYF
>TRBV5-6
CASRSEGGSYEQYF
>TRBV12-3/TRBV12-4
CASSFLGGNEQFF
>TRBV4-1
CASSQDRGIAYEQYF
>TRBV29-1
CSVESRGQIYEQYF
>TRBV2
CASSEAERNEQFF
>TRBV12-3/TRBV12-4
CASSLGGRRTEAFF
>TRBV12-3/TRBV12-4
CASRSDRGRGGNSPLHF
>TRBV3-1
CASSQERARGSTRLEQYF
>TRBV30
CAWSFSAGETQYF